Sequencing of this T cell receptor beta chain was carried out in a study of cytomegalovirus exposure and HLA in healthy donors. Study-wide points: Researchers counted some 150 TCR beta chains as cytomegalovirus-associated. Clonal expansion was found to be greater in HLA-associated TCR beta chains than in equally common others in a later analysis. Later on, an analysis tied 18,000 or so TCR beta sequences to HLA alleles at 0.05 false discovery rate. Data from an earlier analysis indicated that most TCR beta V segments were productive either about 87% or about 30% of the time.

Germline CDR1 reads LNHNV; CDR2 reads YYDKDF (reference sequence). There are 14 residues in the CDR3. 60 Vbeta and 13 Jbeta primers were used in PCR. Some clones are missing from TCRdb's copy, which holds only in-frame ones; the method was immunoSEQ multiplex PCR. The table includes 190,000 or so clones, 82% detected once. This clone was recorded a few times. Its antigen remains unidentified. This receptor was obtained from a woman aged 45-60 years in good health and CMV-seropositive. V usage is TRBV15 and J usage is TRBJ2-5, with D possibly being TRBD2 (5 bases). The J call may be incorrect, as the DNA end agrees better with TRBJ2-7. Sequencing used PBMCs. This CDR3 is CATSRTGSSYEQYF. The CDR3 DNA is TGTGCCACCAGCAGGACTGGGAGCTCCTACGAGCAGTACTTC.